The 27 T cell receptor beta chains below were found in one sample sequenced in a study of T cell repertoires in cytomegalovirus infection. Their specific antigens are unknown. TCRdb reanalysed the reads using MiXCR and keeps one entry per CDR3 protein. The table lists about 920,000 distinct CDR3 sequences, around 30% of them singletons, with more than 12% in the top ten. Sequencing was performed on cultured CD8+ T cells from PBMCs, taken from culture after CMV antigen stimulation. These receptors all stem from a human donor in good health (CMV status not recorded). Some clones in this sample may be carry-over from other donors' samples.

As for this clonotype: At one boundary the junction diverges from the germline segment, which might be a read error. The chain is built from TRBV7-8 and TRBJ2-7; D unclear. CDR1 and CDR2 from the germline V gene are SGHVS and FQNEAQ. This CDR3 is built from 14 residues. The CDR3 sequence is CASSPSAGLLFKHF. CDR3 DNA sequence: TGTGCCAGCAGCCCTAGTGCCGGCCTCCTATTTAAGCACTTC.

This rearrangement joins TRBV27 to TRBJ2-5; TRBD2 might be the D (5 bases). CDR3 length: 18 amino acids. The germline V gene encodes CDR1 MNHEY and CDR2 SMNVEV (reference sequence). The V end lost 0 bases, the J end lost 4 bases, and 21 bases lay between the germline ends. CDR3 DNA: TGTGCCAGCAGTTTATCGCGAACGGGAACCACCTTTGGAGAGACCCAGTACTTC. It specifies CASSLSRTGTTFGETQYF.

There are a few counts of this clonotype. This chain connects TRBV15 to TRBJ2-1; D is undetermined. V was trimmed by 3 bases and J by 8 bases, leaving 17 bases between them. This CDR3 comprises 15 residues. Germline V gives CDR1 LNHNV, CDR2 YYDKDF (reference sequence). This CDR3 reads CATSSQRVFSYEQFF. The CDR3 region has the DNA TGTGCCACCAGCAGCCAACGAGTTTTTTCATATGAGCAGTTCTTC.

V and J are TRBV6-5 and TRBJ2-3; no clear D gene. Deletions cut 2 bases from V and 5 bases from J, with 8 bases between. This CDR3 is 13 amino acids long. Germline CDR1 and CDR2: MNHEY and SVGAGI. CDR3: CASSYAIKDTQYF. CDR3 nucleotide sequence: TGTGCCAGCAGTTACGCCATCAAAGATACGCAGTATTTT.

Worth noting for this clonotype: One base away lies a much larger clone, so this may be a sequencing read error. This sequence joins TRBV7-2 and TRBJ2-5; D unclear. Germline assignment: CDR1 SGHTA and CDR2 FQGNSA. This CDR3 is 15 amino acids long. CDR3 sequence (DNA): TGTGCCCGCAGCTACCCCCAGGCAGAGCAAGAGACCCAGTACTTC. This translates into CARSYPQAEQETQYF.

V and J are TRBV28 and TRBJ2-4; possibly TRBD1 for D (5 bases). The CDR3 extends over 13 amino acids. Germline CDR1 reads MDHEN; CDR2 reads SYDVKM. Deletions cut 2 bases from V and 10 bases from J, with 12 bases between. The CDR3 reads CASSLRGSEIQYF. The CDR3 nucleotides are TGTGCCAGCAGTTTAAGGGGTAGTGAAATTCAGTACTTC.

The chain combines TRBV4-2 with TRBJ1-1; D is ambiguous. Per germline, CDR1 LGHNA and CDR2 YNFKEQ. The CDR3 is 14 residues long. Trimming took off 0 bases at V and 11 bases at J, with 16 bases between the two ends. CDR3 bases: TGTGCCAGCAGCCAAGATAGGGATTGGTCAACGGCTTTCTTT. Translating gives CASSQDRDWSTAFF.

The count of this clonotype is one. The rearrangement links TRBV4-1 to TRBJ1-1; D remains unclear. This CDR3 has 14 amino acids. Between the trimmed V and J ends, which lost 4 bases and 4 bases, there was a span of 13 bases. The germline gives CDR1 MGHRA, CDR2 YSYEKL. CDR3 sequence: CASSPFLRATEAFF. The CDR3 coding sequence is TGCGCCAGCAGCCCCTTTCTTAGGGCCACTGAAGCTTTCTTT.

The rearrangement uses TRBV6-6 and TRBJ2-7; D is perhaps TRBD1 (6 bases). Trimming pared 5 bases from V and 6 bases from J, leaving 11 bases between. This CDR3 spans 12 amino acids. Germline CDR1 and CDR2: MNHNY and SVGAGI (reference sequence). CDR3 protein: CASSKGVGEQYV. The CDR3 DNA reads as TGTGCCAGCAGTAAGGGGGTTGGCGAGCAGTACGTC.

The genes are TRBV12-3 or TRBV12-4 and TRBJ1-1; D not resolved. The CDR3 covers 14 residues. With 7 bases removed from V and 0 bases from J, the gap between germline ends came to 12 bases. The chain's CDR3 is CASTPTIMNTEAFF. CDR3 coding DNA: TGTGCCAGCACCCCGACAATTATGAACACTGAAGCTTTCTTT.

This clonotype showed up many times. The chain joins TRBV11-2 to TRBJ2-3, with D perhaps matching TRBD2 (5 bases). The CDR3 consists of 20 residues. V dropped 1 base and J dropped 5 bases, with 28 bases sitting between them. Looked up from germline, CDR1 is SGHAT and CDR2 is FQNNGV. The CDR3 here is CASSLVSGPRPRGRGDTQYF. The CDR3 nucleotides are TGTGCCAGCAGCTTAGTCTCCGGGCCCCGACCCCGGGGTCGTGGAGATACGCAGTATTTT.

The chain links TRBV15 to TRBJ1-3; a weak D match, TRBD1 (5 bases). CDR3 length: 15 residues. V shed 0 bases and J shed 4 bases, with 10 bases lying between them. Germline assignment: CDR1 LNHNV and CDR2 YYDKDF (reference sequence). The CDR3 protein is CATSRDRGVGNTIYF. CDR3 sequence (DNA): TGTGCCACCAGCAGAGATCGGGGGGTGGGAAACACCATATATTTT.

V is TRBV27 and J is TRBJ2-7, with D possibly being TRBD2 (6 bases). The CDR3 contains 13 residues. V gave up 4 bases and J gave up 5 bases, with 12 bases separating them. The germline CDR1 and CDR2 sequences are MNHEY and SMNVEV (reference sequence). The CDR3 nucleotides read TGTGCCAGCAGTTCCGGGGGATCAAACGAGCAGTACTTC. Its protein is CASSSGGSNEQYF.

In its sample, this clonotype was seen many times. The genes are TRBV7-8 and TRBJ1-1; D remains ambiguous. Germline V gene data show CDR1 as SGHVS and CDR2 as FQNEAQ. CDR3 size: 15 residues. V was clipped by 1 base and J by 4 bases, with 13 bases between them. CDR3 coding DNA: TGTGCCAGCAGCTTAGGGTTTAGACTCGGCACTGAAGCTTTCTTT. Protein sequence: CASSLGFRLGTEAFF.

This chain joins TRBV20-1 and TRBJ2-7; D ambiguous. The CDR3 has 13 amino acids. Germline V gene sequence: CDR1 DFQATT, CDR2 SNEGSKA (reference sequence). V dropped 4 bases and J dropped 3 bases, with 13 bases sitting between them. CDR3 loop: CSATDSTRYEQYF. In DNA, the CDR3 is TGCAGTGCTACCGACTCAACCCGCTACGAGCAGTACTTC.

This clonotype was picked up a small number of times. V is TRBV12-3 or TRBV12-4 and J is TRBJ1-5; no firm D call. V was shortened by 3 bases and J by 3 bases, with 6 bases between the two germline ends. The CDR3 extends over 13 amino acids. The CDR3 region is CASSLHLNQPQHF. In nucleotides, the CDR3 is TGTGCCAGCAGTTTGCACCTCAATCAGCCCCAGCATTTT.

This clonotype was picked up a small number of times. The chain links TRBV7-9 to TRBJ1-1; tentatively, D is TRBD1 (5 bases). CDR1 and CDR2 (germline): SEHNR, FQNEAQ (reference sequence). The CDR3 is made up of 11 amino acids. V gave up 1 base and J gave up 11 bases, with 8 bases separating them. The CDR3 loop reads CASSLGGAAFF. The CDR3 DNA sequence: TGTGCCAGCAGCTTAGGGGGCGCCGCTTTCTTT. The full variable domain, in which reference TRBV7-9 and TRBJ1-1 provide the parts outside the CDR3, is DTGVSQNPRHKITKRGQNVTFRCDPISEHNRLYWYRQTLGQGPEFLTYFQNEAQLEKSRLLSDRFSAERPKGSFSTLEIQRTEQGDSAMYLCASSLGGAAFFGQGTRLTVV.

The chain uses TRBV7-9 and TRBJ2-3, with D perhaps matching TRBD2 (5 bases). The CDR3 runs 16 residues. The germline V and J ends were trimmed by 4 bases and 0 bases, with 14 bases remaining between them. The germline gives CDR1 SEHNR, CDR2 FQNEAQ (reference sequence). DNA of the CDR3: TGTGCCAGCAGCTCAAATCGGTGGACTAGCACAGATACGCAGTATTTT. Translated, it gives CASSSNRWTSTDTQYF.

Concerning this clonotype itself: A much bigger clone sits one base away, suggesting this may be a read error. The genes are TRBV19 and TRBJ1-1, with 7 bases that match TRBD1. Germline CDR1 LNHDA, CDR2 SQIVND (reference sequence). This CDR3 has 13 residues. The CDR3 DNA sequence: TGTGCCAGTAGGACAGGGCAGAACACTGAAGCTCTCTTT. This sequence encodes CASRTGQNTEALF.

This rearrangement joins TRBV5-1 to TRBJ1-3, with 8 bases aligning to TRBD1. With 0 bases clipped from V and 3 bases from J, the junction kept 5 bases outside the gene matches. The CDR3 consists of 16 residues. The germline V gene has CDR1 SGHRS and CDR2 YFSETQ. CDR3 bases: TGCGCCAGCAGCTTGGATCAGGGGGCGCGTGGAAACACCATATATTTT. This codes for CASSLDQGARGNTIYF.

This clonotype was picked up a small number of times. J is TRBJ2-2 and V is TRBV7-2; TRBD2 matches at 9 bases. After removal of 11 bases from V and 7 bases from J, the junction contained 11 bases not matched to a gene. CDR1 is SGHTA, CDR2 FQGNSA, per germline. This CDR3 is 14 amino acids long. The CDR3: CAGGASGEYGELFF. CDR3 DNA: TGTGCCGGGGGGGCTAGCGGGGAGTACGGGGAGCTGTTTTTT. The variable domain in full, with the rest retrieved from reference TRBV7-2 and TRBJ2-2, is GAGVSQSPSNKVTEKGKDVELRCDPISGHTALYWYRQSLGQGLEFLIYFQGNSAPDKSGLPSDRFSAERTGGSVSTLTIQRTQQEDSAVYLCAGGASGEYGELFFGEGSRLTVL.

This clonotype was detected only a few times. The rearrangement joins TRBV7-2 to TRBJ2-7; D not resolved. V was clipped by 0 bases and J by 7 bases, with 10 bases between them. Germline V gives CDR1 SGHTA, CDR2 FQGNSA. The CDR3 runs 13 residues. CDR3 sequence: CASSLAVGWEQYV. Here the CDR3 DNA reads TGTGCCAGCAGCTTAGCAGTGGGATGGGAGCAGTACGTC.

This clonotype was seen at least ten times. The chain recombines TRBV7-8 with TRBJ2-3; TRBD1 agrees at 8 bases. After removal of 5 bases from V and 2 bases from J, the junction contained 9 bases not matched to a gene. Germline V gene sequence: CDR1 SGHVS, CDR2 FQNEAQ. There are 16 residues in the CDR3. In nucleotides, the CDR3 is TGTGCCAGCAGCCCGCGGCAGGGGGCGAACACAGATACGCAGTATTTT. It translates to CASSPRQGANTDTQYF.

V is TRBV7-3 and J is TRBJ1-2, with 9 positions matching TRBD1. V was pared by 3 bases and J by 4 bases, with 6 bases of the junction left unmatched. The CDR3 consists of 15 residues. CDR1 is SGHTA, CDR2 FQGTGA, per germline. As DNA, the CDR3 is TGTGCCAGCAGCTTGGCCCTGACAGGGGGCTATGGCTACACCTTC. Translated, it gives CASSLALTGGYGYTF.

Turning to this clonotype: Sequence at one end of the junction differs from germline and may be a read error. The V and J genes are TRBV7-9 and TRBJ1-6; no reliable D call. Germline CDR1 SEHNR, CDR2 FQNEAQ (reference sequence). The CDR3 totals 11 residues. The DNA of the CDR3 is TGTGCCAGCAGCTTAGACTCTTCCTGGGCCTTT. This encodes CASSLDSSWAF.

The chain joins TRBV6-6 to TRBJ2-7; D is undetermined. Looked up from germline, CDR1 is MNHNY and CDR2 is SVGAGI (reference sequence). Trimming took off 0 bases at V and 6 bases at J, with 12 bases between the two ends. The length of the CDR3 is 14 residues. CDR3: CASSYSTPNSEQYV. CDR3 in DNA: TGTGCCAGCAGTTACTCGACGCCGAATTCCGAGCAGTACGTC.

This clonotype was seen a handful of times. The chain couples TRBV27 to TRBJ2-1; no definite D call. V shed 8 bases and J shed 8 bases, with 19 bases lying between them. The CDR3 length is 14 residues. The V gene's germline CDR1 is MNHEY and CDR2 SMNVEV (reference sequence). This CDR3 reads CASGKAIGGDEQFF. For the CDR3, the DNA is TGTGCCAGCGGGAAAGCGATAGGTGGCGATGAGCAGTTCTTC.